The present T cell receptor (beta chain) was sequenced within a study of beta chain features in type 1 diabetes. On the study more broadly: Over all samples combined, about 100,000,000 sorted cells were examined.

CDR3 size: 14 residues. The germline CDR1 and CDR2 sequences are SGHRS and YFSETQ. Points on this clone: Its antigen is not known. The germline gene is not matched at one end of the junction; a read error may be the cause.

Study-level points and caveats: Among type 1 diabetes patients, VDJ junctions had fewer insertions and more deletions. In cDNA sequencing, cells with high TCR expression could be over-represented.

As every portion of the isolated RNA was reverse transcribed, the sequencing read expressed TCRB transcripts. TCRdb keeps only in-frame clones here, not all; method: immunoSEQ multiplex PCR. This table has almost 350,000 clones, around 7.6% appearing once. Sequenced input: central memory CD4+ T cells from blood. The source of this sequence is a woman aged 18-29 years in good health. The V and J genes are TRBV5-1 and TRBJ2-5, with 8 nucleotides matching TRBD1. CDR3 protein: CANSPGQVQETQYF. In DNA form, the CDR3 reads TGCGCCAACAGCCCGGGACAGGTACAAGAGACCCAGTACTTC.